This T cell receptor beta chain is drawn from a study of T-cell reconstitution after alpha-beta-depleted transplantation in children. Unique molecular identifiers were used in preparing the TCRbeta library. TCRdb passed the PCR reads through MiXCR, listing each CDR3 protein once. The sample lists over 300,000 distinct CDR3 sequences; around a tenth were seen once. The CDR3 spans 16 residues. From germline, CDR1 is MNHEY and CDR2 SVGAGI. V lost 0 bases and J lost 0, with 9 bases in between. This clonotype appeared many times. The sequences come from PBMCs from the stem cell graft donor, collected from the stem cell graft. This TCR was sampled from a human donor who donated a stem cell graft to a child with acute lymphoblastic leukemia. This chain connects TRBV6-5 to TRBJ1-3; D gene ambiguous. As DNA, the CDR3 is TGTGCCAGCAGTTACTCGACCAGACACTCTGGAAACACCATATATTTT. Translating it yields CASSYSTRHSGNTIYF.